This T cell receptor (beta chain) came from a study of blood T cell repertoires in COVID-19. Turning to the study itself: Sites across the United States, Italy and Spain contributed samples from acute and convalescent COVID-19.

This clone was observed once. In the source study's methods: Estimation of nucleated cell counts was performed using reference gene primer amplification. Libraries were prepared by immunoSEQ multiplex PCR; TCRdb keeps only in-frame clonotypes and omits some of them. The V and J calls and clone size are taken from that table; D and trimming were inferred from the DNA. The sample consists of fewer than 200,000 clones, about 90% of them appearing once. V was clipped by 5 bases and J by 5 bases; unmatched bases: 8. Germline CDR1 reads SGHKS; CDR2 reads YYEKEE (reference sequence). The CDR3 sequence is 16 residues long.

The V call is TRBV5-5, the J call TRBJ2-2, with 11 nucleotides matching TRBD2. The receptor's source is a man aged 65 to 79 with active or convalescent COVID-19. The sample was peripheral blood. This chain's CDR3 is CASSLGTSGGTGELFF. The CDR3 DNA reads TGTGCCAGCAGTCTTGGGACTAGCGGAGGGACCGGGGAGCTGTTTTTT.